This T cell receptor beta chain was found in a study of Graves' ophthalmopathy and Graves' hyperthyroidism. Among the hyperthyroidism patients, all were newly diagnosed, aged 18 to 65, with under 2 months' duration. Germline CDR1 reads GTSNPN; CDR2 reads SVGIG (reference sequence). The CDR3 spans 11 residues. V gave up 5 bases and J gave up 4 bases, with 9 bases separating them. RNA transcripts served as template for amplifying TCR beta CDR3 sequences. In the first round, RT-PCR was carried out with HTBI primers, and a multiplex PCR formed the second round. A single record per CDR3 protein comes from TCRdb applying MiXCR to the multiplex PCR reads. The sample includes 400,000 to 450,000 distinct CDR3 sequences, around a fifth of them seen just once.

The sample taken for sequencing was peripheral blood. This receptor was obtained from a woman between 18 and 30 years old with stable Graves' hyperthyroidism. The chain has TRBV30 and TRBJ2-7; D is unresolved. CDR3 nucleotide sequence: TGTGCCTGGGGTTTTGGTTACGAGCAGTACTTC. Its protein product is CAWGFGYEQYF.